A single T cell receptor beta chain is shown here with its context. The antigen it binds to is not known. No much larger clone exists at a distance of one base, and base qualities are not known. For this chain, trimming is 4 bases at the V end and 7 bases at the J end, and the number of junction bases without a gene match is 10. From the cysteine up to the phenylalanine, the CDR3 has a length of 15 residues. The sequence is cut down to CDR3 DNA, 45 bases in frame from base 1. The germline V gene (reference sequence) sets CDR1 to GTSNPN and CDR2 to SVGIG. Receptors were amplified or captured by the immunoSEQ multiplex PCR assay. The multiplex PCR relied on a mix of 60 forward primers for TCR Vbeta segments and 13 reverse primers for TCR Jbeta segments. The CDR3 region of rearranged TCR beta genes was amplified from genomic DNA with a multiplex PCR assay. The amplified TCR beta libraries were sequenced on the Illumina HiSeq System as 87-base-pair reads. Per the source publication's procedure: In a later analysis, approximately 74 million unique TCR beta chains were counted across the roughly 670 repertoires, and around 10 million of these chains were shared by at least two donors. A nearest-neighbor algorithm error-corrected the raw reads and collapsed the reads into unique sequences, merging closely related sequences to remove PCR and sequencing errors. CDR3 sequences were aligned to IMGT reference sequences to assign V, D and J gene segments. Each retained sequence needed at least a six-nucleotide match to both a V gene segment and a J gene segment. Rearrangements were classified as productive when the CDR3 lacked stop codons and remained in frame with V and J, and all other rearrangements were classified as non-productive. Following IMGT convention, CDR3 was defined as the stretch from the second conserved V-encoded cysteine up to the conserved J-encoded phenylalanine. The earlier analysis of more than 450 of the donors excluded sequences that lacked an unambiguous match to a single V gene segment. In an earlier analysis of 587 of the donors, a V segment was called functional when productive rearrangements were above 56.7%, and segregating when the standard deviation between donors exceeded 5%. To diagnose cytomegalovirus status from the catalog of TCR beta chain sequences, a statistical classification framework was built. In a later analysis, V and J genes were assigned by comparing TCR nucleotide sequences against IMGT/GENE-DB human TR gene sequences. The TCRdist pipeline was used in a later analysis to assign CDR3 sequences and most-parsimonious VDJ recombination scenarios. In a later analysis, every TCR beta chain was defined by the combination of its CDR3 amino acid sequence and its V-gene family, and reads without a unique V-gene family were dropped. To address suspected cross-contamination and a sequencing artifact, a later analysis removed roughly 580 highly shared, low-generation-probability nucleotide sequences. A later analysis calculated a clonal expansion index for each public chain from normalized within-repertoire ranks of inferred template counts. A later analysis computed generation probabilities with a VDJ recombination model fitted to out-of-frame rearrangements, and checked the results against IGoR. A later analysis scored TCR-TCR, TCR-HLA and TCR-CMV co-occurrence with hypergeometric tests, applying a repertoire-size bias correction to TCR pairs. False discovery rates were estimated in a later analysis by permuting HLA or CMV assignments 20 times. A later analysis grouped co-occurring TCRs with DBSCAN, adding TCRdist sequence similarity when clustering within HLA-allele-positive subsets. Repertoires with fewer than 30,000 or more than 120,000 public chains were left out of co-occurrence clustering, as were five repertoires with anomalous nucleotide sharing. TCRdb stores this immuneACCESS table with in-frame sequences only. Part of the clones is absent; in the studies checked, under half of the shortfall reflects unresolved V genes, and no reason is known for the rest. V and J calls and clone size come straight from that table; D and trimming were deduced from the DNA. The sample table lists 80,000 or so clones, 60% to 80% of them with a count of one. The leading ten clones occupy 7.2% of the sample.

The data were obtained in a study of cytomegalovirus exposure and HLA in healthy donors (dated by TCRdb to the late 2010s). Regarding the complete study: An earlier analysis of 550 to 700 of the donors reported 250 to 350 Gb of sequence data and roughly 110 million unique TCR beta sequences from about 179 million T cells. To decide whether each TCR beta V gene segment behaved as functional or pseudogenic, an earlier analysis of 587 of the donors relied on high-throughput TCR beta sequencing. Every repertoire in the discovery cohort had been generated on one and the same sequencing platform. In a later analysis, previously published TCR beta repertoires from fewer than 750 donors were re-analyzed and high-resolution HLA genotyping was added so that TCR occurrence patterns could be studied. High-throughput TCR immunosequencing, statistical association of individual TCRs with disease status, and machine learning were combined to predict cytomegalovirus infection status. On average, over 200,000 unique TCR beta nucleotide sequences were sequenced per donor among some 430 genotyped donors of the cohort, with about 17% of those sequences being non-productive. Along with the roughly 700-subject first cohort, a separate validation cohort of more than 90 different subjects was used. Donor age, sex, ethnicity and CMV serostatus were collected together with the repertoire data. The number of typed donors differed by locus: about 629-640 for A, B, C, DRB1 and DQB1; 500 to 550 for DQA1; around 580 for DPA1; and some 430 for DPB1. Roughly 300 gigabases of sequencing data and 70 million to 100 million unique TCR sequences were included in an early release covering under 650 HLA-typed donors. Rather than drawing on any new phenotypic data, the later analysis identified candidate immune exposures from TCR beta sequences and the way those sequences occurred across donors. Class I and class II HLA loci were covered by the typing at four-digit resolution. The study was designed to test whether signatures of past pathogen exposure could be identified by cataloging public T cell receptors. Because of strong linkage in the cohort, roughly five DR-DQ haplotypes were treated as single units for association and clustering. A later genetic analysis used genome-wide SNP genotypes for about three fifths of the 666 donors, treating that subset as a discovery cohort. The study used immunosequencing to profile the T cell repertoires of 666 subjects and linked those repertoires to cytomegalovirus serostatus. The genetic ancestry cluster associated with self-reported Caucasian donors included roughly 84% of the 398 genotyped donors.

In total, 630 or so healthy bone marrow donors made up the cohort. Cohort members were all nominally healthy when sampled, although unrecorded immune exposures were likely present. The donor was CMV seronegative and belonged to the group of around 350 seronegative cohort members. A peripheral blood sample was provided by each donor, and peripheral blood mononuclear cells were used for TCR beta sequencing. The Qiagen DNeasy Blood Extraction Kit was used to extract genomic DNA from the blood cell samples. What the work shows at the level of the full study, not this receptor alone: The 87-base-pair reads could not distinguish some IMGT-functional V segments, including TRBV6-2 and TRBV6-3, so those segments were excluded. A later genetic analysis reported fewer N-insertions in productive TCRs among donors in an Asian-associated ancestry cluster than the roughly 700-donor mean. The only immune exposure information available for the cohort was CMV serostatus. Correlated functional status among segregating V segments might reflect linkage disequilibrium, but an unknown experimental factor could not be ruled out. Most TCR sequences were observed very rarely across donors, whereas some public TCRs were present in many individuals. According to a later analysis, parvovirus B19, influenza, CMV and Epstein-Barr virus appeared linked to several top co-occurrence clusters. In a later analysis, HLA-associated TCR beta chains showed more clonal expansion and lower generation probabilities than non-associated chains that were equally common. The cohort was sequenced for TCR beta chains only, and without alpha or paired-chain data the features that could be detected were limited. Because counts were too low, roughly 18 rarely observed V segments, including chromosome 9 orphons, were left out of the earlier analysis of some 640 of the donors. A later analysis found that most CMV-associated TCR beta chains appeared HLA-restricted, with HLA associations seemingly driven largely by CMV exposure. The classifier was reported to diagnose cytomegalovirus status with high specificity and sensitivity in both the original and validation cohorts. In a later analysis, the rate of TCR association differed among HLA loci, with DRB1 alleles having the most associated TCRs and HLA-C alleles having the fewest. Because some donors lacked HLA typing at each locus, the association tests relied only on the typed subset. A cluster of highly shared sequence variants was judged likely to be a technical artifact of the sequencing pipeline. A total of 150 or so TCR beta chains were listed by the study as associated with cytomegalovirus. A later analysis associated some 17,000 TCR beta sequences with specific HLA alleles at a false discovery rate of 0.05. Broadly in line with IMGT annotations, most TCR beta V segments showed up in productive rearrangements about 90% or about 30% of the time in an earlier analysis of approximately 640 of the donors. The authors suggested that the approach could potentially be generalized to other disease states and immunological phenotypes. An association between a missense DCLRE1C variant and V-gene and J-gene trimming of TCR beta chains was found in a later genetic analysis and replicated in an independent cohort. The presence/absence analyses assumed that sequencing depth was roughly uniform across donors, and that assumption may not be true. In vitro tests confirmed that a few of the cytomegalovirus-associated TCR beta chains recognize cytomegalovirus antigens. Strong co-occurrence of HLA alleles, especially DR and DQ, made assigning TCR associations to individual alleles difficult. A further reported finding was that TCR beta sequences accurately predicted the HLA-A and HLA-B alleles for most subjects in the first cohort.

Sequences were obtained from PBMCs. The chain employs TRBV30 and TRBJ2-2; 9 middle bases align to TRBD1. This TCR came from a woman in her thirties or forties in good health and CMV-seronegative. In nucleotide form, the sequence is TGTGCCTGGATGGCAGGGACAGGGTTAGGCGGGGAGCTGTTTTTT. Its coded protein is CAWMAGTGLGGELFF.